The following is a T cell receptor beta chain sequence with its context. No antigen is known for it. This record belongs to a study of cytomegalovirus exposure and HLA in healthy donors. General study points: Highest at DRB1 and lowest at HLA-C, TCR association rates differed among HLA loci in a later analysis. Cytomegalovirus status was reportedly diagnosed by the classifier with high sensitivity and specificity. Versus the approximately 720-donor mean, an Asian-associated ancestry cluster reportedly showed fewer N-insertions in a later analysis.

PCR amplification relied on 60 Vbeta primers (plus 13 Jbeta primers). As processed by the authors: In a later analysis, approximately 73 million unique TCR beta chains included roughly 11 million shared by two or more donors. The method was immunoSEQ multiplex PCR; TCRdb's version includes in-frame clones alone and lacks a portion of them. V, J and clone size reflect that table, while D and trimming were determined from the DNA. Of a few hundred thousand clones detected, about 75% appear once; the ten largest clones hold around 1.8%. V was trimmed by 2 bases and J by 0 bases, leaving 14 bases between them. Per germline, CDR1 SEHNR and CDR2 FQNEAQ (reference sequence). The CDR3 extends over 17 amino acids.

The TCR comes from a man between 18 and 29 years old in good health and CMV-seronegative. Sequences were obtained from PBMCs. V usage is TRBV7-9 and J usage is TRBJ2-4; possibly TRBD2 for D (5 bases). The CDR3 sequence is CASSLRRAGLAKNIQYF. The CDR3 DNA is TGTGCCAGCAGCTTAAGGCGGGCGGGTCTAGCCAAAAACATTCAGTACTTC.